This TCR beta chain is drawn from a study of T cell changes during pregnancy in multiple sclerosis. Repertoires were generated with immunoSEQ multiplex PCR, while TCRdb's copy carries only in-frame clones and drops some. The data hold some 100,000 clones, with almost 95% observed a single time. CDR1 and CDR2 from the germline V gene are GTSNPN and SVGIG (reference sequence). The CDR3 contains 12 residues. Trimming took off 1 base at V and 0 bases at J, with 4 bases between the two ends. The chain links TRBV30 to TRBJ2-7; D not resolved. This receptor was taken from a female donor with multiple sclerosis, enrolled in a pregnancy study. The sequencing used peripheral blood, collected before pregnancy. CDR3 sequence: CAWSGLSYEQYF. As DNA, the CDR3 is TGTGCCTGGAGTGGACTCTCCTACGAGCAGTACTTC. The whole variable domain, filled in from reference TRBV30 and TRBJ2-7, reads SQTIHQWPATLVQPVGSPLSLECTVEGTSNPNLYWYRQAAGRGLQLLFYSVGIGQISSEVPQNLSASRPQDRQFILSSKKLLLSDSGFYLCAWSGLSYEQYFGPGTRLTVT.